This TCR beta chain was recorded in a study of shared clonotypes between healthy human individuals. Selected positively for CCR7 and CD45RO-negative, naive CD8 cells excluded terminally differentiated effector memory CD45RA+ cells. Some clones are missing from TCRdb's copy, which holds only in-frame ones; the method was immunoSEQ multiplex PCR. The data hold around 600,000 clones, with 85% to 95% observed a single time. The TCR comes from a woman aged 25 to 39 in good health. Sequencing input: naive CD8+ T cells sorted from blood.

CDR3 amino acids: CASSLLRGANVLTF. The CDR3 DNA is TGTGCCAGCAGTTTACTCCGAGGGGCCAACGTCCTGACTTTC. The V gene is TRBV28, the J gene TRBJ2-6; the D is unclear. The germline V gene has CDR1 MDHEN and CDR2 SYDVKM. Trimming left V 2 bases short and J 4 bases short, with 6 bases between. CDR3 size: 14 residues.